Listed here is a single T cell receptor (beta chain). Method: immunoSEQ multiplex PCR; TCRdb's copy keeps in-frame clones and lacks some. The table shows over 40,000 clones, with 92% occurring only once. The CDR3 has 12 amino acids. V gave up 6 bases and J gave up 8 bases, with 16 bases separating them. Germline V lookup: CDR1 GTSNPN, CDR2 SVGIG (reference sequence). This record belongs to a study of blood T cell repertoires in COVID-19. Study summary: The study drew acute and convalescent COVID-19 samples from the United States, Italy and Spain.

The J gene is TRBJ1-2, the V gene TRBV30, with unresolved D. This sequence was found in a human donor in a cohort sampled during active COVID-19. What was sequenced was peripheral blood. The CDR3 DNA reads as TGTGCCTGCAATTTTTTGGGCCCGGGCTACACCTTC. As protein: CACNFLGPGYTF.